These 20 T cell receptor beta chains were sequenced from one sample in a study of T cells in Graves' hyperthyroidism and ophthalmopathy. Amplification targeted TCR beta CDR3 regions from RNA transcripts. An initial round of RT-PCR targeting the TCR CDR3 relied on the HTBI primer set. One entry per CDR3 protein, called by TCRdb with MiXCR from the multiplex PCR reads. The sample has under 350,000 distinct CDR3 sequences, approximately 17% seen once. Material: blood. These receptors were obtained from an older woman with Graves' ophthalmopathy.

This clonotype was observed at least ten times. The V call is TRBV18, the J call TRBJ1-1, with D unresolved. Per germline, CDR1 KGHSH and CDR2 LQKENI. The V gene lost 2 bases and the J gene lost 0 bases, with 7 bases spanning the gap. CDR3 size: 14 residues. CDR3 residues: CASSPYGLNTEAFF. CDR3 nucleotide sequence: TGTGCCAGCTCACCATACGGATTGAACACTGAAGCTTTCTTT.

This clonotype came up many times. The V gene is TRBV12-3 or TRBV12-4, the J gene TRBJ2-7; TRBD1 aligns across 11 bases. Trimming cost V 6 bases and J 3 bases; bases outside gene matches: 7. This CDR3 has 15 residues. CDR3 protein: CASSPGTGGHYEQYF. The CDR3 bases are TGTGCCAGCAGCCCGGGGACAGGGGGACACTACGAGCAGTACTTC.

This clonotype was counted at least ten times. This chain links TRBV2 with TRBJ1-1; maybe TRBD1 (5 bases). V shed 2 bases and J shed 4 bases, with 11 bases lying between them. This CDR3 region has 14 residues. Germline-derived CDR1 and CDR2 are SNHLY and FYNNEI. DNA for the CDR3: TGTGCCAGCAGTGAATGGGGGGGAGCCACTGAAGCTTTCTTT. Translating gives CASSEWGGATEAFF.

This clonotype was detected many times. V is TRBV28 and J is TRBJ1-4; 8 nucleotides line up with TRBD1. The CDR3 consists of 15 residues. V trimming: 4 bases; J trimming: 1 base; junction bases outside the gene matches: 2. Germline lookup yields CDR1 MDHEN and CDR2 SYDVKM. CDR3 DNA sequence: TGTGCCAGCAGTTCGGGACAGGAAACTAATGAAAAACTGTTTTTT. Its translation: CASSSGQETNEKLFF.

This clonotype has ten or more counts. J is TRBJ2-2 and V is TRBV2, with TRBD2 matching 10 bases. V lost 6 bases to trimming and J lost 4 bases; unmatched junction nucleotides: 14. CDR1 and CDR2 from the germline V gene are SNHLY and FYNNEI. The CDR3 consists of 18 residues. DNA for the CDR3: TGTGCCAGCAGGCCTATGCGTCAAGCGGGAGGGTCCACCGGGGAGCTGTTTTTT. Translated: CASRPMRQAGGSTGELFF. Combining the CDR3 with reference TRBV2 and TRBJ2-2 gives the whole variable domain EPEVTQTPSHQVTQMGQEVILRCVPISNHLYFYWYRQILGQKVEFLVSFYNNEISEKSEIFDDQFSVERPDGSNFTLKIRSTKLEDSAMYFCASRPMRQAGGSTGELFFGEGSRLTVL.

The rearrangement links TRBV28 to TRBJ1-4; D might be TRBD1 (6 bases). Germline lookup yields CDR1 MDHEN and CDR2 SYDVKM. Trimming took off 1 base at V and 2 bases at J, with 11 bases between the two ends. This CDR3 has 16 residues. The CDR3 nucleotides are TGTGCCAGCAGTTTATATAGGGGGGGGACTAATGAAAAACTGTTTTTT. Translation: CASSLYRGGTNEKLFF.

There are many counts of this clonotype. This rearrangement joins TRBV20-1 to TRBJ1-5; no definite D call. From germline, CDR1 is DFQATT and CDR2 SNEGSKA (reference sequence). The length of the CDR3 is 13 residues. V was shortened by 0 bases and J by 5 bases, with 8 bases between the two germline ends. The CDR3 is CSAREGSDQPQHF. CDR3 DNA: TGCAGTGCTAGAGAGGGATCCGATCAGCCCCAGCATTTT.

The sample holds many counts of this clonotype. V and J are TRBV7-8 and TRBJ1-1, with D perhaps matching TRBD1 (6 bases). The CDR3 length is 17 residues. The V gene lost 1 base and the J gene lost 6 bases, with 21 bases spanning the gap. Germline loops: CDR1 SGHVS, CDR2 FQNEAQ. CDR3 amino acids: CASSLGYKGGQKPEAFF. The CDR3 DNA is TGTGCCAGCAGCTTAGGTTACAAGGGGGGCCAGAAACCTGAAGCTTTCTTT.

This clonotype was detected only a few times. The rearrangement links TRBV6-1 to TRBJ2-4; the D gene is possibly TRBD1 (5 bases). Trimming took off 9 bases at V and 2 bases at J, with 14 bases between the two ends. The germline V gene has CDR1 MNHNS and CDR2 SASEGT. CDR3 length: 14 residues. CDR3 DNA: TGTGCCAGTATTACCACAGGTCCCAAAAACATTCAGTACTTC. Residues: CASITTGPKNIQYF.

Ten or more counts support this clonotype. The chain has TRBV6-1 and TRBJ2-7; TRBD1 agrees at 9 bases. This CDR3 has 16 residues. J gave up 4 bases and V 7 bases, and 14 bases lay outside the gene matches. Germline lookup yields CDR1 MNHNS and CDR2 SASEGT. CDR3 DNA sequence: TGTGCCAGCAAAGACCTTCCGGGACAGGGACTGTACGAGCAGTACTTC. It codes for CASKDLPGQGLYEQYF.

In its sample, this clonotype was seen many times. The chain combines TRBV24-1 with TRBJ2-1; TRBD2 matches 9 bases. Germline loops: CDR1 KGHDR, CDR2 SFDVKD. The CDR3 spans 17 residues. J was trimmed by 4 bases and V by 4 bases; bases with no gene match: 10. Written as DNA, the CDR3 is TGTGCCACCAGTGAACGGCCTGGGCGGGGGGGGTACAATGAGCAGTTCTTC. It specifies CATSERPGRGGYNEQFF.

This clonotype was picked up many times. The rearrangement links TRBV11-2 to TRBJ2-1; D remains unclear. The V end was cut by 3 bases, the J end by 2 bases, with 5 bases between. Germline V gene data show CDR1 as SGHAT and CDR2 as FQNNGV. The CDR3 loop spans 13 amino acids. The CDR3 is CASSFATYNEQFF. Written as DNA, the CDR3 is TGTGCCAGCAGCTTCGCAACCTACAATGAGCAGTTCTTC.

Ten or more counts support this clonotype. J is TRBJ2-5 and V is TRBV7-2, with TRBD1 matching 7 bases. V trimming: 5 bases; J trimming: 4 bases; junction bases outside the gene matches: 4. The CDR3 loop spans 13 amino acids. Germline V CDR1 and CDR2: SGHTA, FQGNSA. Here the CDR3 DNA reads TGTGCCAGCAGCCCCCGGACAGGAGAGACCCAGTACTTC. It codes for CASSPRTGETQYF.

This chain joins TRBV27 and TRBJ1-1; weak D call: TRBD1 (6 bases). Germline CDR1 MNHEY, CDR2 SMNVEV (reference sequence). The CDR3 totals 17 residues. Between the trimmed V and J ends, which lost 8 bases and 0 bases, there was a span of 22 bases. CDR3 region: CASSPKGGSRMNTEAFF. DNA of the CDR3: TGTGCCAGCTCTCCTAAGGGGGGCAGTAGAATGAACACTGAAGCTTTCTTT.

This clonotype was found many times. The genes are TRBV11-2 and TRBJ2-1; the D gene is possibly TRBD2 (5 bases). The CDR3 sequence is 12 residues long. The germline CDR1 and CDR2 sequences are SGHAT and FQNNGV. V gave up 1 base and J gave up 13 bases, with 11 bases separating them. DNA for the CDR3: TGTGCCAGCAGCTTAGGCGGCGACTACCAGTTCTTC. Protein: CASSLGGDYQFF.

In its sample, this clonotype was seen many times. The CDR3: CASGQESRNTEAFF. CDR3 DNA: TGCGCCAGCGGACAGGAATCACGGAACACTGAAGCTTTCTTT. The chain uses TRBV5-1 and TRBJ1-1; 7 bases fit TRBD1. Germline assignment: CDR1 SGHRS and CDR2 YFSETQ. The CDR3 is 14 amino acids. V shed 7 bases and J 1 base; nucleotides not matched to a gene: 7.

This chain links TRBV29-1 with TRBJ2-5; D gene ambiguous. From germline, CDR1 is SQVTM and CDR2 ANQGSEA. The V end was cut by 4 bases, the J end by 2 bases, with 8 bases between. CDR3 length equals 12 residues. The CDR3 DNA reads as TGCAGCGTTGTAGGTACTCAAGAGACCCAGTACTTC. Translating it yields CSVVGTQETQYF.

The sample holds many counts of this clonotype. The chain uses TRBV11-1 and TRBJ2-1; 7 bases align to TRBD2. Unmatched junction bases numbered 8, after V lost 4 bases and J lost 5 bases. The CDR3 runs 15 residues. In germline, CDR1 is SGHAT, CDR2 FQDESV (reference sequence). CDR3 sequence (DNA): TGTGCCAGCAGCTGGGAGGGAGCAAGCCACAATGAGCAGTTCTTC. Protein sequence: CASSWEGASHNEQFF.

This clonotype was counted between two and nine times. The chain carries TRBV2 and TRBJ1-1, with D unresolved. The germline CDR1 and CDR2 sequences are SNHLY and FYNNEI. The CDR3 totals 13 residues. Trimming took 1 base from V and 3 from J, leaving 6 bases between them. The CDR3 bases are TGTGCCAGCAGTGAAGAACGGGACACTGAAGCTTTCTTT. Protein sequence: CASSEERDTEAFF.

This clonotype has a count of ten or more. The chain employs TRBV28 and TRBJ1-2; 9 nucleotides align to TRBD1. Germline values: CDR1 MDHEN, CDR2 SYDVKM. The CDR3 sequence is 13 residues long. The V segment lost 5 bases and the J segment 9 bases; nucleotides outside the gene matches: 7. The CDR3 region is CASSLGTGNSYTF. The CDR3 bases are TGTGCCAGCAGTCTAGGGACAGGGAACAGCTACACCTTC.